The source of this T cell receptor beta chain is a study of blood T cell repertoires in COVID-19. Data came from immunoSEQ multiplex PCR; TCRdb stores just in-frame clones and leaves some out. Seen here are a few hundred thousand clones, about nine tenths observed once, and the top ten hold more than 2%. The CDR3 spans 14 residues. V shed 2 bases, J shed 4 bases, and the junction held 2 bases outside the gene matches. Germline CDR1 reads SGHAT; CDR2 reads FQNNGV. What was sequenced was peripheral blood. This TCR was sampled from a man younger than 35 with active or convalescent COVID-19. This chain uses TRBV11-2 with TRBJ2-3; 8 bases match TRBD1. The CDR3 spells CASSLWTGPDTQYF. DNA for the CDR3: TGTGCCAGCAGCTTATGGACAGGGCCAGATACGCAGTATTTT. Variable domain in full (rest from reference TRBV11-2 and TRBJ2-3): EAGVAQSPRYKIIEKRQSVAFWCNPISGHATLYWYQQILGQGPKLLIQFQNNGVVDDSQLPKDRFSAERLKGVDSTLKIQPAKLEDSAVYLCASSLWTGPDTQYFGPGTRLTVL.